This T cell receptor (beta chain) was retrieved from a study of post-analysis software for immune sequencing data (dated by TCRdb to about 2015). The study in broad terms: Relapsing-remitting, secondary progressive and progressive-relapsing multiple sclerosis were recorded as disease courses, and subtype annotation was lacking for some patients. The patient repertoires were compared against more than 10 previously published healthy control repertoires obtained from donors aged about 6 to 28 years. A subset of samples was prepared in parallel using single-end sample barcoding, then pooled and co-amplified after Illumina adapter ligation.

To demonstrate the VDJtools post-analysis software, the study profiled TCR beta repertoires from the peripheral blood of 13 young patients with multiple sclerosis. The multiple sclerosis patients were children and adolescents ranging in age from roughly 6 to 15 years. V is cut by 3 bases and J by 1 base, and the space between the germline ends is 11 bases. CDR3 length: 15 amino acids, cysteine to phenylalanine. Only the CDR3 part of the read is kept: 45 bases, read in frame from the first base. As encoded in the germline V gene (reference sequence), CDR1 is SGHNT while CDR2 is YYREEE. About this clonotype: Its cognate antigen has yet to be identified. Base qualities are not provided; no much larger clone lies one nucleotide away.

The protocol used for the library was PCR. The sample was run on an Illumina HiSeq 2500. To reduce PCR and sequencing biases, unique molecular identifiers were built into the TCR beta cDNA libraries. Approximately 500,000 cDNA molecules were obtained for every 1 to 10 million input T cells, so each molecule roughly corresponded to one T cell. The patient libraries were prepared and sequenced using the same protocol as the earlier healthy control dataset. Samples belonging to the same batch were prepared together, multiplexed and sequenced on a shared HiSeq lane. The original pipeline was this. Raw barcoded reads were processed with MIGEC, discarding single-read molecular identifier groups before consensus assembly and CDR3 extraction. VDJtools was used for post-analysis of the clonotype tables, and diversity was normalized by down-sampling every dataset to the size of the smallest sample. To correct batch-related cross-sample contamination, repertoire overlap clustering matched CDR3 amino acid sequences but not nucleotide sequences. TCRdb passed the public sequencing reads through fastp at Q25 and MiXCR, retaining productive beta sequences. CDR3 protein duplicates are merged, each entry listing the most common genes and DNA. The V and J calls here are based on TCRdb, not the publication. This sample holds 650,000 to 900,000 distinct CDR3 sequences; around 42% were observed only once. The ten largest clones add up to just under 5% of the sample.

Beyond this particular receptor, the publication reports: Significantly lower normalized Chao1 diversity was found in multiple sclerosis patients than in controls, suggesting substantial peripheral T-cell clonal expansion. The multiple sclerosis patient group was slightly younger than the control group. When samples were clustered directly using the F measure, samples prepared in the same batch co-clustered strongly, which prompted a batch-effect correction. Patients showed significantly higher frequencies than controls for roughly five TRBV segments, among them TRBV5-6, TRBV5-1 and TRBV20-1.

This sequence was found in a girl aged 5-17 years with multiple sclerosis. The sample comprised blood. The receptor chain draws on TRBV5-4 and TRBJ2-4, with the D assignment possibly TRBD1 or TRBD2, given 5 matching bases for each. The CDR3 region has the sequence CASSSYGAAKNIQYF. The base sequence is TGTGCCAGCAGCTCATACGGGGCTGCCAAAAACATTCAGTACTTC.